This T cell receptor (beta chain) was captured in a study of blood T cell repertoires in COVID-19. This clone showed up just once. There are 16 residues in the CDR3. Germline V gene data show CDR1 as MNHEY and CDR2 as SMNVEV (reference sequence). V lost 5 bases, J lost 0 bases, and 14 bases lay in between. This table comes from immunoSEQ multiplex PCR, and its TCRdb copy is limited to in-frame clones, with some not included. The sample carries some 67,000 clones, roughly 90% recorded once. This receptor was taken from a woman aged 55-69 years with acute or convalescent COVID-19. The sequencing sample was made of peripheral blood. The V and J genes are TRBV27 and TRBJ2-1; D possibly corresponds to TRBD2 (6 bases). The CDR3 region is CASSALAGSSYNEQFF. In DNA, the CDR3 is TGTGCCAGCAGTGCCTTGGCGGGAAGCTCCTACAATGAGCAGTTCTTC.